This TCR beta chain emerged from a study of cytomegalovirus exposure and HLA in healthy donors. General study results and limits: The study put 150 to 200 TCR beta chains on its list as cytomegalovirus-associated. As immune exposure information, only CMV serostatus was available.

The primer mix had 60 Vbeta and 13 Jbeta primers. Produced via immunoSEQ multiplex PCR; TCRdb's table is partial and in-frame only. Its table records about 140,000 clones. To note about this clone: Antigen specificity is unknown.

The junction had 8 bases not matched to a gene; V was cut back by 4 bases and J by 4 bases. The CDR3 is 15 amino acids. Germline CDR1 SGHRS, CDR2 YFSETQ. Sequencing was carried out using PBMCs. The clonotype was recovered from a young woman in good health and CMV-seronegative. This chain links TRBV5-1 with TRBJ1-1, with 9 bases lining up with TRBD1. This CDR3 reads CASSLTGGLATEAFF. In DNA form, the CDR3 reads TGCGCCAGCAGCCTCACAGGGGGCCTGGCCACTGAAGCTTTCTTT.